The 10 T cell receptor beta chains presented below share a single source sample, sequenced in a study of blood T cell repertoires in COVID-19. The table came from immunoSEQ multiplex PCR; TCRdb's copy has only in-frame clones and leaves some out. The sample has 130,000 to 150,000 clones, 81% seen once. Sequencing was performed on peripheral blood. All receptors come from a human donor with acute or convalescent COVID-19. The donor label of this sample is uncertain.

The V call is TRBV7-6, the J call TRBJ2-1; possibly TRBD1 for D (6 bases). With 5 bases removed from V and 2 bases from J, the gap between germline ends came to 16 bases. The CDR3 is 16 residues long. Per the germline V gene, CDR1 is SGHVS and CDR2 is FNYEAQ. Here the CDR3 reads CASSTLTGLTYNEQFF. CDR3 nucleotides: TGTGCCAGCAGCACCCTGACAGGCCTGACCTACAATGAGCAGTTCTTC.

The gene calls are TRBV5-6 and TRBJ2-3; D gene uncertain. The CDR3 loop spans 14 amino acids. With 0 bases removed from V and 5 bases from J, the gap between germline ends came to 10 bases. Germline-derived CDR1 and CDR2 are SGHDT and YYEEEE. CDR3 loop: CASSLGSELDTQYF. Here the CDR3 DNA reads TGTGCCAGCAGCTTGGGATCAGAATTAGATACGCAGTATTTT. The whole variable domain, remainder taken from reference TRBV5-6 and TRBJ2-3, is DAGVTQSPTHLIKTRGQQVTLRCSPKSGHDTVSWYQQALGQGPQFIFQYYEEEERQRGNFPDRFSGHQFPNYSSELNVNALLLGDSALYLCASSLGSELDTQYFGPGTRLTVL.

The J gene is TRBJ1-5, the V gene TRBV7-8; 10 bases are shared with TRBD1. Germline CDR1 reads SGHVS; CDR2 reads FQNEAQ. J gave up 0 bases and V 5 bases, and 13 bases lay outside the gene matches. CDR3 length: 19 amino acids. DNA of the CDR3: TGTGCCAGCAGCCCTCAAGGGACAGGGGTTACTTATAGCAATCAGCCCCAGCATTTT. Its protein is CASSPQGTGVTYSNQPQHF.

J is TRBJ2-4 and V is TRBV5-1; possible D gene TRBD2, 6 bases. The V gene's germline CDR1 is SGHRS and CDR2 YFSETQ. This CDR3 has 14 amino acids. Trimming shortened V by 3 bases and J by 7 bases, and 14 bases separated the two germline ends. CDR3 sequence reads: CASSSGLPDNIQYF. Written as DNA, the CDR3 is TGCGCCAGCAGCTCGGGACTCCCGGACAACATTCAGTACTTC.

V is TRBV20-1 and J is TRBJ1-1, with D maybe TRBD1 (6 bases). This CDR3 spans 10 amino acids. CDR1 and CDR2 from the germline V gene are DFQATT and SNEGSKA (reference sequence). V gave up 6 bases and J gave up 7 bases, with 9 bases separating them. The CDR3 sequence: CSARQVEAFF. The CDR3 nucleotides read TGCAGTGCCAGACAGGTTGAAGCTTTCTTT.

The chain's CDR3 is CASSPKGDRGLYNSPLHF. CDR3 DNA: TGTGCCAGCAGCCCTAAAGGGGACAGGGGGCTGTATAATTCACCCCTCCACTTT. The J gene is TRBJ1-6, the V gene TRBV14, with TRBD1 matching 12 bases. Germline CDR1 SGHDN, CDR2 FVKESK. This CDR3 contains 18 residues. Trimming took 4 bases from V and 4 from J; bases not matched to a gene: 8. The whole variable domain, remainder taken from reference TRBV14 and TRBJ1-6, is EAGVTQFPSHSVIEKGQTVTLRCDPISGHDNLYWYRRVMGKEIKFLLHFVKESKQDESGMPNNRFLAERTGGTYSTLKVQPAELEDSGVYFCASSPKGDRGLYNSPLHFGNGTRLTVT.

DNA for the CDR3: TGCAGCGTTGAAGAGGCGGGGGTCAACACCGGGGAGCTGTTTTTT. Residues: CSVEEAGVNTGELFF. The chain employs TRBV29-1 and TRBJ2-2; 7 nucleotides agree with TRBD2. This CDR3 has 15 amino acids. Germline assignment: CDR1 SQVTM and CDR2 ANQGSEA. After removal of 0 bases from V and 2 bases from J, the junction contained 3 bases not matched to a gene.

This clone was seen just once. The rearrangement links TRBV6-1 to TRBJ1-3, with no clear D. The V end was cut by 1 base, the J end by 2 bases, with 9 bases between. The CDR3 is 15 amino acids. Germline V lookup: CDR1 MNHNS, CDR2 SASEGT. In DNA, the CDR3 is TGTGCCAGCAGTGAAGGGTTCAGAACTGGAAACACCATATATTTT. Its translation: CASSEGFRTGNTIYF.

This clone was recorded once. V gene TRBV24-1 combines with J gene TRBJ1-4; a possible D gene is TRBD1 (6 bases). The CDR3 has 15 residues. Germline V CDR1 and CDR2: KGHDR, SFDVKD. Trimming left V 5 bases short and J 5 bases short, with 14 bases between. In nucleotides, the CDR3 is TGTGCCACCAGTGCTACAGGGATGAAGAATGAAAAACTGTTTTTT. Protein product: CATSATGMKNEKLFF.

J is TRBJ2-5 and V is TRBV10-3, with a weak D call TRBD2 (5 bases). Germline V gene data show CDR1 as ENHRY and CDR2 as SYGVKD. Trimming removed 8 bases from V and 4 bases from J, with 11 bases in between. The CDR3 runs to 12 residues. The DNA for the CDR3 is TGTGCCATCGGAGGAAAGGGAGAGACCCAGTACTTC. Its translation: CAIGGKGETQYF.